The 32 T cell receptor beta chains listed next were all sequenced from one sample in a study of response to subunit inactivated influenza vaccine (dated by TCRdb to the late 2010s). The library was made by RT-PCR. Instrument on record: Illumina HiSeq 2500. The public reads were reanalyzed by TCRdb: fastp trimming at Q25, MiXCR alignment, in-frame beta chains only. Entries that share a CDR3 protein sequence are merged under the most common genes and DNA. The sample table records 500,000 or so distinct CDR3 sequences; approximately 11% of these occur just once. About 12% of the sample lies in the top ten. The sample's time point label is to be understood as: around 45 days after influenza vaccine administration. The material sequenced was PBMCs from blood, taken roughly 47 days after vaccination. Receptor source: a middle-aged man who received an inactivated influenza vaccine. Donor details come from another sample of the same person, matched by shared clones.

This clonotype was seen more than once but under ten times. This chain uses TRBV5-5 with TRBJ2-5; 11 bases line up with TRBD1. Germline CDR1 and CDR2: SGHKS and YYEKEE (reference sequence). V trimming: 0 bases; J trimming: 1 base; junction bases outside the gene matches: 2. CDR3 length equals 16 residues. CDR3 bases: TGTGCCAGCAGCTTGGGGACAGGGGGCTTCCAAGAGACCCAGTACTTC. Amino acids: CASSLGTGGFQETQYF.

The CDR3 loop reads CASHPPRGHLSGTEAFF. CDR3 bases: TGTGCCAGCCACCCACCCCGGGGCCACCTTAGCGGCACTGAAGCTTTCTTT. The J gene is TRBJ1-1, the V gene TRBV7-9; weak D call: TRBD1 (5 bases). Germline V gives CDR1 SEHNR, CDR2 FQNEAQ (reference sequence). V shed 8 bases and J shed 4 bases, with 26 bases lying between them. CDR3 length: 17 residues.

The gene calls are TRBV5-1 and TRBJ2-1, with 10 nucleotides matching TRBD2. V was clipped by 3 bases and J by 4 bases; unmatched bases: 7. CDR1 is SGHRS, CDR2 YFSETQ, per germline. This CDR3 comprises 16 residues. CDR3: CASSSRGSGGYNEQFF. In DNA, the CDR3 is TGCGCCAGCAGCTCCCGTGGTAGCGGGGGGTACAATGAGCAGTTCTTC.

As concerns this clonotype: Germline and junction disagree at one end, which may indicate a read error. This chain connects TRBV7-7 to TRBJ2-2; TRBD2 is a possible D gene (6 bases). In germline, CDR1 is SSHAT, CDR2 FNYEAQ (reference sequence). The CDR3 has 15 amino acids. The CDR3 bases are TGTGCTAGCAGCTTATCGGGCGGGGTACACGGGGAGCTGTTTTTT. Residues: CASSLSGGVHGELFF.

This clonotype was picked up a small number of times. The chain links TRBV4-2 to TRBJ2-1, with 7 nucleotides matching TRBD1. The length of the CDR3 is 15 residues. With V trimmed by 4 bases and J by 9 bases, 12 bases remained unmatched. Per the germline V gene, CDR1 is LGHNA and CDR2 is YNFKEQ. The CDR3 spells CASSRSSTGNAEQFF. The CDR3 DNA reads TGTGCCAGCAGCCGAAGTTCGACAGGGAACGCTGAGCAGTTCTTC.

In its sample, this clonotype was seen a few times. The chain couples TRBV29-1 to TRBJ2-7, with D perhaps assigned TRBD1 or TRBD2 (5 bases each). Trimming took off 5 bases at V and 7 bases at J, with 12 bases between the two ends. The CDR3 loop spans 11 amino acids. Germline V gene sequence: CDR1 SQVTM, CDR2 ANQGSEA. CDR3 in DNA: TGCAGCGTTTGGGGACGTCGGGAGCAGTACTTC. Translating it yields CSVWGRREQYF.

The V gene is TRBV3-1, the J gene TRBJ2-6; TRBD1 or TRBD2 may be the D gene (5 bases each). CDR1 is LGHDT, CDR2 YNNKEL, per germline (reference sequence). There are 16 residues in the CDR3. With 4 bases removed from V and 1 base from J, the gap between germline ends came to 11 bases. The CDR3 spells CASSPLRGSGANVLTF. The DNA for the CDR3 is TGTGCCAGCAGCCCCTTGAGGGGTTCTGGGGCCAACGTCCTGACTTTC.

V gene TRBV4-1 combines with J gene TRBJ2-7, with unresolved D. V was pared by 1 base and J by 3 bases, with 16 bases between. The V gene's germline CDR1 is MGHRA and CDR2 YSYEKL. The CDR3 extends over 16 amino acids. The CDR3 is CASSQGQGSTNYEQYF. As DNA, the CDR3 is TGCGCCAGCAGCCAAGGCCAAGGTAGCACCAACTACGAGCAGTACTTC.

There are many counts of this clonotype. The gene calls are TRBV5-5 and TRBJ1-1; no clear D gene. The CDR3 consists of 13 residues. Germline-derived CDR1 and CDR2 are SGHKS and YYEKEE (reference sequence). The V gene lost 4 bases and the J gene lost 5 bases, with 12 bases spanning the gap. The CDR3 is CASSQWAGTEAFF. For the CDR3, the DNA is TGTGCCAGCAGCCAATGGGCGGGGACTGAAGCTTTCTTT.

In its sample, this clonotype was seen many times. The chain is built from TRBV12-3 or TRBV12-4 and TRBJ2-1, with 14 bases identical to TRBD2. The CDR3 totals 16 residues. Trimming cost V 6 bases and J 6 bases; bases outside gene matches: 7. The CDR3 is CASRGTSGRSGNEQFF. The CDR3 DNA reads as TGTGCCAGCAGAGGGACTAGCGGGAGATCGGGCAATGAGCAGTTCTTC.

This clonotype was counted a few times. The CDR3 DNA reads as TGCAGCGTTCGACAGGGGGGCACCGGGGAGCTGTTTTTT. Residues: CSVRQGGTGELFF. J is TRBJ2-2 and V is TRBV29-1; 9 bases map to TRBD1. In germline, CDR1 is SQVTM, CDR2 ANQGSEA. V lost 5 bases to trimming and J lost 4 bases; unmatched junction nucleotides: 2. The CDR3 is 13 residues long.

The chain joins TRBV10-3 to TRBJ2-7; D is uncertain. Germline assignment: CDR1 ENHRY and CDR2 SYGVKD. This CDR3 has 11 residues. Trimming removed 2 bases at V and 9 bases at J, with 8 bases between. DNA for the CDR3: TGTGCCATCAGTGAGCTTAAGTCGCAGTACTTC. Translation: CAISELKSQYF.

The chain recombines TRBV7-8 with TRBJ2-3, with D possibly TRBD1 on 5 matching bases. This CDR3 contains 14 residues. Trimming removed 5 bases from V and 8 bases from J, with 17 bases in between. The germline gives CDR1 SGHVS, CDR2 FQNEAQ. Written as DNA, the CDR3 is TGTGCCAGCAGCCCGCAGGGCTCAGGCGGTACGCAGTATTTT. The encoded protein is CASSPQGSGGTQYF.

This clonotype came up a few times. The chain combines TRBV30 with TRBJ2-3; D is ambiguous. Between the trimmed V and J ends, which lost 3 bases and 0 bases, there was a span of 7 bases. Germline values: CDR1 GTSNPN, CDR2 SVGIG (reference sequence). The CDR3 contains 13 residues. The CDR3 loop reads CAWSVPSTDTQYF. CDR3 sequence (DNA): TGTGCCTGGAGCGTCCCAAGCACAGATACGCAGTATTTT.

This clonotype came up a few times. This chain links TRBV6-1 with TRBJ2-7, with 8 bases matching TRBD2. The CDR3 has 15 amino acids. V gave up 7 bases and J gave up 5 bases; unmatched junction bases: 13. Germline CDR1 MNHNS, CDR2 SASEGT. The chain's CDR3 is CASIAPGTSGHEQYF. The CDR3 bases are TGTGCCAGCATTGCCCCCGGGACTAGTGGCCACGAGCAGTACTTC.

This chain joins TRBV12-3 or TRBV12-4 and TRBJ1-4; D is unresolved. The CDR3 totals 15 residues. V lost 3 bases to trimming and J lost 0 bases, with 8 bases between them. The CDR3 DNA is TGTGCCAGCAGTTTTAGTCTCTCAACTAATGAAAAACTGTTTTTT. Its protein is CASSFSLSTNEKLFF.

The rearrangement joins TRBV20-1 to TRBJ2-7, with D perhaps matching TRBD1 or TRBD2 (7 bases each). Trimming pared 5 bases from V and 5 bases from J, leaving 13 bases between. The CDR3 is 12 residues long. Germline lookup yields CDR1 DFQATT and CDR2 SNEGSKA (reference sequence). CDR3 amino acids: CSAARGGDEQYF. CDR3 coding DNA: TGCAGTGCTGCCAGGGGGGGCGACGAGCAGTACTTC.

This clonotype turned up a few times. The V gene is TRBV11-1, the J gene TRBJ2-3; 7 positions agree with TRBD2. With V trimmed by 3 bases and J by 1 base, 13 bases remained unmatched. The CDR3 has 18 amino acids. Germline CDR1 is SGHAT and CDR2 is FQDESV (reference sequence). The CDR3 nucleotides are TGTGCCAGCAGCTTCCGCCCCGTCCGGGGGGTCGGCACAGATACGCAGTATTTT. The encoded protein is CASSFRPVRGVGTDTQYF.

This clonotype was counted between two and nine times. The gene calls are TRBV29-1 and TRBJ2-6, with D possibly being TRBD2 (6 bases). V dropped 3 bases and J dropped 0 bases, with 12 bases sitting between them. The CDR3 sequence is 16 residues long. Germline V gene data show CDR1 as SQVTM and CDR2 as ANQGSEA. CDR3 in amino acids: CSVDSGVLSGANVLTF. DNA of the CDR3: TGCAGCGTTGATTCGGGGGTACTCTCTGGGGCCAACGTCCTGACTTTC.

This clonotype appeared a few times. The CDR3 is CASSYISGGLVYNEQFF. The CDR3 nucleotides are TGTGCCAGCAGCTACATTTCAGGTGGACTGGTATACAATGAGCAGTTCTTC. The chain combines TRBV7-2 with TRBJ2-1, with a weak D call TRBD2 (5 bases). The germline gives CDR1 SGHTA, CDR2 FQGNSA. This CDR3 region has 17 residues. V was cut by 4 bases and J by 4 bases, with 20 bases left in between.

This chain connects TRBV3-1 to TRBJ2-3; TRBD2 is a possible D gene (7 bases). The V and J ends lost 5 bases and 1 base respectively, with 16 bases between them. Germline CDR1 LGHDT, CDR2 YNNKEL (reference sequence). The CDR3 extends over 16 amino acids. The CDR3 nucleotides read TGTGCCAGCAGCTATAGGGGGGGCCGAGGCACAGATACGCAGTATTTT. Translation gives CASSYRGGRGTDTQYF.

There are many counts of this clonotype. V gene TRBV29-1 combines with J gene TRBJ1-4; TRBD1 aligns across 9 bases. With V trimmed by 6 bases and J by 7 bases, 3 bases remained unmatched. Germline V gene sequence: CDR1 SQVTM, CDR2 ANQGSEA. The CDR3 length is 12 residues. The CDR3 sequence is CSVGTGSEKLFF. The CDR3, as DNA: TGCAGCGTCGGGACAGGGTCTGAAAAACTGTTTTTT.

This clonotype turned up a few times. The genes are TRBV6-1 and TRBJ2-3, with 9 bases aligning to TRBD2. J gave up 3 bases and V 7 bases, and 5 bases lay outside the gene matches. The germline gives CDR1 MNHNS, CDR2 SASEGT. This CDR3 comprises 14 residues. CDR3: CASKGGLATDTQYF. The CDR3 nucleotides read TGTGCCAGCAAAGGCGGACTAGCGACAGATACGCAGTATTTT.

The rearrangement joins TRBV10-3 to TRBJ2-1, with 12 bases that match TRBD2. Germline V gene data show CDR1 as ENHRY and CDR2 as SYGVKD. There are 17 residues in the CDR3. V shed 4 bases and J 2 bases; nucleotides not matched to a gene: 6. The CDR3 DNA reads TGTGCCATCAGTGGGTTAGGACTAGCGGGGCCCTACAATGAGCAGTTCTTC. Translating it yields CAISGLGLAGPYNEQFF.

The chain links TRBV7-2 to TRBJ2-3, with D unclear. Deletions cut 4 bases from V and 4 bases from J, with 9 bases between. The CDR3 length is 13 residues. Germline lookup yields CDR1 SGHTA and CDR2 FQGNSA. The CDR3, as DNA: TGTGCCAGCAGCTCCCAGGTTCCAGATACGCAGTATTTT. Its protein is CASSSQVPDTQYF.

Only a few counts were recorded for this clonotype. The CDR3 coding sequence is TGTGCCAGCAGTTTTCCAGGAGCGAATATTCAGTACTTC. Amino acids: CASSFPGANIQYF. The V gene is TRBV28, the J gene TRBJ2-4; no definite D call. Germline V gene data show CDR1 as MDHEN and CDR2 as SYDVKM. The CDR3 is 13 amino acids. V lost 3 bases to trimming and J lost 10 bases, with 13 bases between them. Full variable domain (rest looked up from reference TRBV28 and TRBJ2-4): DVKVTQSSRYLVKRTGEKVFLECVQDMDHENMFWYRQDPGLGLRLIYFSYDVKMKEKGDIPEGYSVSREKKERFSLILESASTNQTSMYLCASSFPGANIQYFGAGTRLSVL.

In its sample, this clonotype was seen a few times. The chain has TRBV7-9 and TRBJ1-6; D perhaps matches TRBD1 (6 bases). The germline gives CDR1 SEHNR, CDR2 FQNEAQ (reference sequence). The length of the CDR3 is 15 residues. Deletions cut 5 bases from V and 4 bases from J, with 12 bases between. CDR3 in DNA: TGTGCCAGCAGCCCACAGGACAGTTATAATTCACCCCTCCACTTT. This codes for CASSPQDSYNSPLHF.

This clonotype was recorded at least ten times. The V call is TRBV28, the J call TRBJ2-4, with 7 positions matching TRBD1. The CDR3 is 16 amino acids. Germline CDR1 reads MDHEN; CDR2 reads SYDVKM. V was clipped by 2 bases and J by 3 bases; unmatched bases: 7. The CDR3 is CASSLDRVLDKNIQYF. CDR3 nucleotides: TGTGCCAGCAGTTTAGACAGGGTTTTGGACAAAAACATTCAGTACTTC.

DNA for the CDR3: TGTGCCACCAGCAGAGCCGGCGGGAGGGGGGTCTACAATGAGCAGTTCTTC. Translated, it gives CATSRAGGRGVYNEQFF. This sequence joins TRBV15 and TRBJ2-1, with TRBD2 identical over 9 bases. Trimming removed 1 base from V and 3 bases from J; junction bases left unmatched: 7. The CDR3 has 17 amino acids. In germline, CDR1 is LNHNV, CDR2 YYDKDF (reference sequence).

The rearrangement links TRBV20-1 to TRBJ1-2; unclear D gene. V dropped 3 bases and J dropped 2 bases, with 10 bases sitting between them. The CDR3 consists of 13 residues. Germline CDR1 DFQATT, CDR2 SNEGSKA (reference sequence). The chain's CDR3 is CSARTGNNYGYTF. The CDR3 region has the DNA TGCAGTGCTAGGACGGGGAACAACTATGGCTACACCTTC.

This chain connects TRBV20-1 to TRBJ2-5, with TRBD1 as a possible D gene (5 bases). The CDR3 consists of 14 residues. Trimming took 0 bases from V and 5 from J, leaving 13 bases between them. From germline, CDR1 is DFQATT and CDR2 SNEGSKA (reference sequence). CDR3 in amino acids: CSARDIRARETQYF. CDR3 DNA sequence: TGCAGTGCTAGAGATATCAGGGCGAGGGAGACCCAGTACTTC.

The chain employs TRBV9 and TRBJ1-2; D is unclear. This CDR3 has 15 amino acids. Germline V gene sequence: CDR1 SGDLS, CDR2 YYNGEE. V lost 0 bases and J lost 8, with 17 bases in between. The CDR3 is CASSVDLLSTGGYTF. The CDR3, as DNA: TGTGCCAGCAGCGTAGATCTTCTTTCCACGGGGGGCTACACCTTC.